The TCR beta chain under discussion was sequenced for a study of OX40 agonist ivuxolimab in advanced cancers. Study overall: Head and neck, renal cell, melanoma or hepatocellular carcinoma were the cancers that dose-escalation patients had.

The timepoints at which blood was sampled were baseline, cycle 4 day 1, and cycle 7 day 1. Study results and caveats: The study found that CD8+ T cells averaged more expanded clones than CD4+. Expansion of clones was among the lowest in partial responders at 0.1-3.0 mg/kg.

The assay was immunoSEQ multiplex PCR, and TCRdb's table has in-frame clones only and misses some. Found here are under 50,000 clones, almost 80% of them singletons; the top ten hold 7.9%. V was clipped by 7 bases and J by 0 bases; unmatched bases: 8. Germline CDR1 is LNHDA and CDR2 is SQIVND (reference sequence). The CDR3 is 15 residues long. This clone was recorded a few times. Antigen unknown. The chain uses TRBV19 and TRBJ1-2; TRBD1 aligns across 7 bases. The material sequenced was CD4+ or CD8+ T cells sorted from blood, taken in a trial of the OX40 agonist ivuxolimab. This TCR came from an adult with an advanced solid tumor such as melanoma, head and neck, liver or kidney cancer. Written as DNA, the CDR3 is TGTGCCAGTAACAGAATGACAGGGACTAACTATGGCTACACCTTC. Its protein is CASNRMTGTNYGYTF.